The 14 T cell receptor beta chains presented below share a single source sample, sequenced in a study of T cell responses to AZD1222 COVID-19 vaccine. Libraries were prepared by immunoSEQ multiplex PCR; TCRdb keeps only in-frame clonotypes and omits some of them. In the table there are about 120,000 clones, about 92% of which are singletons. Sequences were derived from peripheral blood, sampled 28 days after the second AZD1222 dose. All receptors come from an adult who received the AZD1222 COVID-19 vaccine.

This clone was counted a single time. The CDR3 is CSTRGPYGYTF. CDR3 coding DNA: TGCAGCACTCGGGGGCCCTATGGCTACACCTTC. V gene TRBV29-1 combines with J gene TRBJ1-2; possibly TRBD1 for D (6 bases). The germline CDR1 and CDR2 sequences are SQVTM and ANQGSEA. Trimming shortened V by 8 bases and J by 4 bases, and 11 bases separated the two germline ends. The CDR3 contains 11 residues.

J is TRBJ1-4 and V is TRBV4-2; D gene uncertain. The V gene lost 4 bases and the J gene lost 5 bases, with 11 bases spanning the gap. Germline values: CDR1 LGHNA, CDR2 YNFKEQ. The CDR3 loop spans 14 amino acids. CDR3 DNA sequence: TGTGCCAGCAGCCGATTTGAGGAGAATGAAAAACTGTTTTTT. The encoded protein is CASSRFEENEKLFF.

The chain has TRBV19 and TRBJ2-1, with 9 bases fitting TRBD2. CDR3 length equals 16 residues. The V gene end was trimmed by 5 bases and the J gene end by 9 bases; junction bases not matched to a gene: 14. In germline, CDR1 is LNHDA, CDR2 SQIVND (reference sequence). The CDR3 nucleotides read TGTGCCAGTAGTGTTTTAGCGGGAGTGGGGTACGGTGAGCAGTTCTTC. Encoded protein: CASSVLAGVGYGEQFF. Using reference TRBV19 and TRBJ2-1 for the parts outside the CDR3, the full variable domain is DGGITQSPKYLFRKEGQNVTLSCEQNLNHDAMYWYRQDPGQGLRLIYYSQIVNDFQKGDIAEGYSVSREKKESFPLTVTSAQKNPTAFYLCASSVLAGVGYGEQFFGPGTRLTVL.

The CDR3 DNA reads as TGTGCCAGCAGCTTCCAAGGGGGCGCTCACACCTTC. It translates to CASSFQGGAHTF. This sequence joins TRBV7-9 and TRBJ1-2; 7 nucleotides line up with TRBD1. Germline loops: CDR1 SEHNR, CDR2 FQNEAQ (reference sequence). This CDR3 spans 12 amino acids. With V trimmed by 3 bases and J by 12 bases, 7 bases remained unmatched.

The gene calls are TRBV6-4 and TRBJ1-2; D gene uncertain. The CDR3 is 11 amino acids. V lost 0 bases and J lost 8, with 4 bases in between. The germline gives CDR1 MRHNA, CDR2 SNTAGT. CDR3 sequence: CASSDSGGYTF. For the CDR3, the DNA is TGTGCCAGCAGTGACTCCGGAGGCTACACCTTC.

The chain carries TRBV12-3 or TRBV12-4 and TRBJ1-1, with D unresolved. This CDR3 spans 13 amino acids. V lost 1 base, J lost 6 bases, and 9 bases lay in between. In DNA, the CDR3 is TGTGCCAGCAGTTTAGTCCGGCGGGCTGAAGCTTTCTTT. It yields the protein CASSLVRRAEAFF.

The chain is built from TRBV2 and TRBJ2-1; D is unclear. The germline V and J ends were trimmed by 8 bases and 2 bases, with 10 bases remaining between them. This CDR3 has 13 amino acids. Germline V gene sequence: CDR1 SNHLY, CDR2 FYNNEI. The CDR3 protein is CASYRVAYNEQFF. CDR3 in DNA: TGTGCCAGCTATCGGGTGGCCTACAATGAGCAGTTCTTC.

The V and J genes are TRBV7-7 and TRBJ2-3; D not certain. V lost 2 bases and J 6 bases, leaving 9 bases between the germline ends. This CDR3 is 13 amino acids long. The germline V gene has CDR1 SSHAT and CDR2 FNYEAQ (reference sequence). The CDR3 sequence: CASSLNLADTQYF. The CDR3 DNA sequence: TGTGCCAGCAGCTTAAATCTGGCGGATACGCAGTATTTT.

In nucleotides, the CDR3 is TGTGCCAGCAGACCAGACTTAACTAATGAAAAACTGTTTTTT. Translated: CASRPDLTNEKLFF. The chain is built from TRBV27 and TRBJ1-4; D uncertain. The CDR3 length is 14 residues. V lost 6 bases, J lost 1 base, and 9 bases lay in between. Germline V gene data show CDR1 as MNHEY and CDR2 as SMNVEV (reference sequence).

The gene calls are TRBV3-1 (or the pseudogene TRBV3-2) and TRBJ2-7; D tentatively fits TRBD1 or TRBD2 (5 bases each). Trimming took 1 base from V and 0 from J, leaving 22 bases between them. CDR3 size: 19 residues. Germline lookup yields CDR1 LGHDT and CDR2 YNNKEL (reference sequence). The CDR3 DNA follows: TGTGCCAGCAGCCAAGGCCCGGGACCCTCCGTAAGCTACTCCTACGAGCAGTACTTC. This translates into CASSQGPGPSVSYSYEQYF.

The V call is TRBV7-2, the J call TRBJ2-7; D might be TRBD2 (6 bases). Germline CDR1 SGHTA, CDR2 FQGNSA. The CDR3 is 16 residues long. With 1 base removed from V and 0 bases from J, the gap between germline ends came to 13 bases. CDR3 nucleotides: TGTGCCAGCAGCTTAGGCGGGGCCGCTTTCTCCTACGAGCAGTACTTC. It translates to CASSLGGAAFSYEQYF.

The CDR3 DNA is TGTGCCACCAGCAGGGGAACCGGGACAGGGACCTACGAGCAGTACTTC. The encoded protein is CATSRGTGTGTYEQYF. The gene calls are TRBV15 and TRBJ2-7, with 9 bases fitting TRBD1. V gave up 3 bases and J gave up 2 bases; unmatched junction bases: 8. Germline V gives CDR1 LNHNV, CDR2 YYDKDF (reference sequence). The CDR3 totals 16 residues.

The rearrangement links TRBV19 to TRBJ2-2; 10 bases line up with TRBD2. Germline V lookup: CDR1 LNHDA, CDR2 SQIVND (reference sequence). This CDR3 comprises 14 residues. Trimming removed 8 bases from V and 6 bases from J; junction bases left unmatched: 6. This CDR3 reads CASAGTSVSGELFF. The CDR3 nucleotides read TGTGCCAGTGCCGGGACTAGCGTTTCCGGGGAGCTGTTTTTT.

This sequence joins TRBV7-8 and TRBJ1-6, with 8 positions matching TRBD1. CDR1 SGHVS and CDR2 FQNEAQ come from the germline V gene. The J segment lost 7 bases and the V segment lost 3 bases, leaving 5 bases of the junction unmatched. The CDR3 length is 15 residues. The DNA for the CDR3 is TGTGCCAGCAGCTTTCGGACAGGGCTGAATTCACCCCTCCACTTT. Its protein is CASSFRTGLNSPLHF.